This T cell receptor (beta chain) emerged from a study of T cell responses to AZD1222 COVID-19 vaccine. Using immunoSEQ multiplex PCR, the repertoire was profiled, and TCRdb retains in-frame clones only, with some absent. The table has about 120,000 clones, just over 90% seen once; the top ten hold 5%. Details on this clone: The antigen remains unidentified.

Study-wide results and limits: Most donors were white British and more were female, and clonal diversity was possibly underestimated. Per reports, nearly half of all spike-specific TCRs target regions that are unmutated in variants.

From germline, CDR1 is SGHRS and CDR2 YFSETQ. CDR3 length: 14 amino acids. Trimming shortened V by 4 bases and J by 0 bases, and 10 bases separated the two germline ends. The sequence was collected from an adult who received the AZD1222 COVID-19 vaccine. The chain joins TRBV5-1 to TRBJ1-1; weak D call: TRBD1 (5 bases). The specimen comprised peripheral blood, sampled 28 days after the second AZD1222 dose. The CDR3 region has the DNA TGCGCCAGCAGCCTCGAGGGGCTGAACACTGAAGCTTTCTTT. Protein product: CASSLEGLNTEAFF.